This paragraph reports one T cell receptor (beta chain). Its target is unknown. Trimming stripped 4 bases from V and 6 bases from J, with 16 bases between. Germline CDR1 reads SGHTA; CDR2 reads FQGTGA. The CDR3 is made up of 14 amino acids. The method was immunoSEQ multiplex PCR; TCRdb's version includes in-frame clones alone and lacks a portion of them. The sample shows roughly 1,600,000 clones, about 98.5% of them seen only once. This sample is part of a study of shared clonotypes between healthy human individuals. Study observations and caveats: Rarefaction analysis demonstrated incomplete sorted-subset sequencing notwithstanding large depth. Sequencing depth was predicted to influence how clonotypes are shared among donors.

Healthy adults negative for HIV, lacking recent acute infections or vaccinations, served as donors. This rearrangement joins TRBV7-3 to TRBJ2-7; D possibly uses TRBD1 or TRBD2 (5 bases each). The clonotype comes from a man aged 25-45 years in good health. The source material was naive CD4+ T cells sorted from blood. This sample's subset: CD45RA+ positively selected. The CDR3 sequence is CASSSNTAGSEQYF. In DNA, the CDR3 is TGTGCCAGCAGCTCTAATACCGCAGGGAGCGAGCAGTACTTC.